One sample yielded the 9 T cell receptor beta chains listed below, sequenced in a study of human T cells and chemical hapten exposure. Time point specified: patch test 3, about 24 weeks after DPC sensitization. Specified treatment: therapeutic diphenylcyclopropenone sensitization with weekly scalp DPC. TCRdb reanalysed the RACE reads using MiXCR and keeps one entry per CDR3 protein. The repertoire consists of about 160,000 distinct CDR3 sequences, with approximately 30% occurring once and the leading ten covering around 2.3%. The sample here was whole blood, taken in connection with sensitization to the hapten diphenylcyclopropenone (DPC). The origin of the receptors is a young woman with alopecia areata. Some clones in this sample may be carry-over from other donors' samples.

The V and J genes are TRBV5-1 and TRBJ1-1, with D tentatively TRBD1 (6 bases). V was clipped by 6 bases and J by 2 bases, with 17 bases between them. The CDR3 totals 15 residues. The germline gives CDR1 SGHRS, CDR2 YFSETQ. In nucleotides, the CDR3 is TGCGCCAGCACCGCCACCAGGGGTTTCAACACTGAAGCTTTCTTT. Protein sequence: CASTATRGFNTEAFF.

This clonotype was seen only a few times. The chain carries TRBV20-1 and TRBJ2-1; 12 nucleotides agree with TRBD2. With 4 bases clipped from V and 12 bases from J, the junction kept 7 bases outside the gene matches. Germline V gene lookup returns CDR1 DFQATT and CDR2 SNEGSKA (reference sequence). CDR3 size: 13 residues. CDR3 amino acids: CSATKTSGGPQFF. The CDR3 region has the DNA TGCAGTGCTACCAAGACTAGCGGGGGACCGCAGTTCTTC.

This clonotype was seen just once. This chain joins TRBV20-1 and TRBJ2-3, with D uncertain. This CDR3 comprises 13 residues. Trimming removed 6 bases from V and 3 bases from J, with 13 bases in between. Germline V lookup: CDR1 DFQATT, CDR2 SNEGSKA (reference sequence). CDR3 in amino acids: CSAVEHWTDTQYF. The DNA for the CDR3 is TGCAGTGCCGTGGAGCACTGGACAGATACGCAGTATTTT.

Only a few counts were recorded for this clonotype. The rearrangement joins TRBV7-9 to TRBJ1-5; D is uncertain. Trimming removed 2 bases at V and 5 bases at J, with 10 bases between. The CDR3 is 14 amino acids. Per germline, CDR1 SEHNR and CDR2 FQNEAQ (reference sequence). CDR3 sequence (DNA): TGTGCCAGCAGCTTAAGTGGGTCTGATCAGCCCCAGCATTTT. Translating it yields CASSLSGSDQPQHF.

This clonotype was seen only a few times. The V call is TRBV6-5, the J call TRBJ1-1; 7 nucleotides agree with TRBD1. The V and J ends lost 0 bases and 8 bases, in that order; junction bases with no gene match: 6. Germline V gene lookup returns CDR1 MNHEY and CDR2 SVGAGI. This CDR3 contains 14 residues. The CDR3 DNA reads TGTGCCAGCAGTTACTCGAGGGGGCGCAAGGAAGCTTTCTTT. Translated: CASSYSRGRKEAFF.

This clonotype was observed at least ten times. The rearrangement uses TRBV4-3 and TRBJ1-4, with D perhaps TRBD1 (5 bases). Germline CDR1 and CDR2: LGHNA and YSLEER. The length of the CDR3 is 15 residues. Between the trimmed V and J ends, which lost 3 bases and 7 bases, there was a span of 15 bases. The CDR3 DNA is TGCGCCAGCAGCCAGTCCGGGACTTATAGTGAAAAACTGTTTTTT. Its protein product is CASSQSGTYSEKLFF.

There are a few counts of this clonotype. J is TRBJ2-1 and V is TRBV20-1, with unresolved D. The germline V gene has CDR1 DFQATT and CDR2 SNEGSKA (reference sequence). CDR3 length: 10 amino acids. Trimming took 3 bases from V and 8 from J, leaving 5 bases between them. The CDR3 coding sequence is TGCAGTGCTAGGCTAGATGAGCAGTTCTTC. It is translated as CSARLDEQFF.

Only one count was recorded for this clonotype. The chain combines TRBV5-1 with TRBJ1-6; maybe TRBD1 (5 bases). V shed 3 bases and J shed 6 bases, with 13 bases lying between them. CDR3 length: 15 residues. CDR1 and CDR2 (germline): SGHRS, YFSETQ. The CDR3 is CASSSVSGGNSPLHF. In nucleotides, the CDR3 is TGCGCCAGCAGCTCGGTCTCGGGGGGTAATTCACCCCTCCACTTT.

This clonotype was seen only a few times. This chain connects TRBV2 to TRBJ2-3; D is unresolved. This CDR3 comprises 14 residues. The germline V gene encodes CDR1 SNHLY and CDR2 FYNNEI. The V end was cut by 5 bases, the J end by 4 bases, with 13 bases between. CDR3 coding DNA: TGTGCCAGCAGTAAAAGCCCGTTCGCAGATACGCAGTATTTT. Translated, it gives CASSKSPFADTQYF.